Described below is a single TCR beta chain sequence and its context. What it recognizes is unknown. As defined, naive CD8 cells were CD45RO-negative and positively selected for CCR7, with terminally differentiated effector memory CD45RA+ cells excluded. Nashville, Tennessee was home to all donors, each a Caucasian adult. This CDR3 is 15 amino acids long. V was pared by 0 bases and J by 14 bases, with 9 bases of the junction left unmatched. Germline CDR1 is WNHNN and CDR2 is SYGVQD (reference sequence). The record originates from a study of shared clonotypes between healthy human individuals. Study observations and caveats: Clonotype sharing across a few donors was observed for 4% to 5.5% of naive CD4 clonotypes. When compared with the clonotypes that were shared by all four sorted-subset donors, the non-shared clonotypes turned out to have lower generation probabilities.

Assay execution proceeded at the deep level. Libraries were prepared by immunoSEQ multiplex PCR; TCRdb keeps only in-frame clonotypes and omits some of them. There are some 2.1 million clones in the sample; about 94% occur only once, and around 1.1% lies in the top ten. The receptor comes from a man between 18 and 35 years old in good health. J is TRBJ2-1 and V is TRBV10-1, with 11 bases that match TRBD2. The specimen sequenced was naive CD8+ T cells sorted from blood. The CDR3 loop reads CASSESRNSGRGEFF. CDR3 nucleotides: TGCGCCAGCAGTGAGTCGAGAAATAGCGGGAGGGGAGAGTTCTTC.